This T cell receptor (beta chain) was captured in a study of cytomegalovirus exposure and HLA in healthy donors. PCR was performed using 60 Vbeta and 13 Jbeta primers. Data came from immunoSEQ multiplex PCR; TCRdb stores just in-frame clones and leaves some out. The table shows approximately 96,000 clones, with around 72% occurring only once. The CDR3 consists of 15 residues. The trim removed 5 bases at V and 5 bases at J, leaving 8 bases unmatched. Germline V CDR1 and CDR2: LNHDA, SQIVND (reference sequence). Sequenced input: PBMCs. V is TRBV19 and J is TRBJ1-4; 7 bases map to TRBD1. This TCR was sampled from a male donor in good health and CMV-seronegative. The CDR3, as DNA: TGTGCCAGTAGTGTATCCGGGACAGTGAATGAAAAACTGTTTTTT. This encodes CASSVSGTVNEKLFF.